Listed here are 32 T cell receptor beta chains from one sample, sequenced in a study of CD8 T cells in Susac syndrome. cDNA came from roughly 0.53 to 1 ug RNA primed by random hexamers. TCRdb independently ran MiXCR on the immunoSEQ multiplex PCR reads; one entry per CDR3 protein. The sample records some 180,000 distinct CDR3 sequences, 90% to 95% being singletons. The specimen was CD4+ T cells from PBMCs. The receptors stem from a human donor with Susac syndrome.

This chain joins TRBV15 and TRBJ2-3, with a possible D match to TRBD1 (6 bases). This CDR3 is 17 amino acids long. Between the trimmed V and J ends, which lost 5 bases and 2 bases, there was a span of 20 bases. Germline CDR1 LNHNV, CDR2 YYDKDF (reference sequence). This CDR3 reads CATSGGGQSLNTDTQYF. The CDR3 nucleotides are TGTGCCACCAGCGGGGGTGGACAGAGCCTTAACACAGATACGCAGTATTTT.

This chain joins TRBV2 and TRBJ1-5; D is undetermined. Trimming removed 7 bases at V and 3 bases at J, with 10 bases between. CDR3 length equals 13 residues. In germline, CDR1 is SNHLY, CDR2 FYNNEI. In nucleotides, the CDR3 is TGTGCCAGCAAGGCTTACAACAATCAGCCCCAGCATTTT. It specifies CASKAYNNQPQHF.

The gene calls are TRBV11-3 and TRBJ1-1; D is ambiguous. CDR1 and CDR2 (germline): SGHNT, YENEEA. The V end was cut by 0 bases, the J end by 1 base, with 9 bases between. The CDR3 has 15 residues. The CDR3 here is CASSLDSGRNTEAFF. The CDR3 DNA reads TGTGCCAGCAGCTTAGATTCGGGGAGGAACACTGAAGCTTTCTTT.

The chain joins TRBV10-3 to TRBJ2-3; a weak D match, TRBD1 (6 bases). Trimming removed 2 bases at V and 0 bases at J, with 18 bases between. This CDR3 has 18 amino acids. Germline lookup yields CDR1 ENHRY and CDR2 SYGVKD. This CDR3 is CAISEPGGGSKSTDTQYF. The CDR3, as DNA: TGTGCCATCAGTGAGCCTGGGGGCGGGTCCAAGAGCACAGATACGCAGTATTTT.

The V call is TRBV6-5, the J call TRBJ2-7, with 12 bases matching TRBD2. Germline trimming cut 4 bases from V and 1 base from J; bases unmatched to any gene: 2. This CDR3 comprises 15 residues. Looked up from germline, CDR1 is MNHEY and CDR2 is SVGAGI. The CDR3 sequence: CASSFLAGGSYEQYF. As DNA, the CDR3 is TGTGCCAGCAGTTTCCTAGCGGGGGGGTCCTACGAGCAGTACTTC.

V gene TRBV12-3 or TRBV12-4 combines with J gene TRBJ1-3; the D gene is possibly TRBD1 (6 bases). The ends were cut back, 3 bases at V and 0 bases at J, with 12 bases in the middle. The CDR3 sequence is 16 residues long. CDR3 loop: CASSFAGTFSGNTIYF. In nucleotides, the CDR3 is TGTGCCAGCAGTTTTGCTGGGACATTCTCTGGAAACACCATATATTTT.

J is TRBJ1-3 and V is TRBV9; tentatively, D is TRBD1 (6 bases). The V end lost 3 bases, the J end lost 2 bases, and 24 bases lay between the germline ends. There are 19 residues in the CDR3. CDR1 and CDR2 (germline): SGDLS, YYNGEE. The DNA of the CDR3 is TGTGCCAGCAGCGGTGTAGGACAGAGTAGTTCAGCCGCTGGAAACACCATATATTTT. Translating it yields CASSGVGQSSSAAGNTIYF.

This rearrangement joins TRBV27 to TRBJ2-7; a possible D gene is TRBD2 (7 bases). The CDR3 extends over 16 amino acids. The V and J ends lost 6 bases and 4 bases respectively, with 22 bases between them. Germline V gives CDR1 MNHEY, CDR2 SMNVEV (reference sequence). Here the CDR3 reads CASRTLKGGGAYEQYF. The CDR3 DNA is TGTGCCAGCAGGACGCTCAAGGGGGGGGGCGCGTACGAGCAGTACTTC.

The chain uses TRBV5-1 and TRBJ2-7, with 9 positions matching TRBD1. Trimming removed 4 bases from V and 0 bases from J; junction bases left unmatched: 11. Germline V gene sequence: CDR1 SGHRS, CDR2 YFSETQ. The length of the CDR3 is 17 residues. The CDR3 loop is CASSVTGGGGYSYEQYF. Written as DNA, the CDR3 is TGCGCCAGCAGCGTAACAGGGGGCGGCGGCTACTCCTACGAGCAGTACTTC.

This CDR3 is CSAYPRDYTYEQYF. CDR3 bases: TGCAGTGCTTACCCGAGGGACTATACCTACGAGCAGTACTTC. The V gene is TRBV20-1, the J gene TRBJ2-7, with 7 bases fitting TRBD2. J lost 2 bases, V lost 5 bases, and 9 bases had no gene match. CDR3 size: 14 residues. Germline CDR1 reads DFQATT; CDR2 reads SNEGSKA (reference sequence).

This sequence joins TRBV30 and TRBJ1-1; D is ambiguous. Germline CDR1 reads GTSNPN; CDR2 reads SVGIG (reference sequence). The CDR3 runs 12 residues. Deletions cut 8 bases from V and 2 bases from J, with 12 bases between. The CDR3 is CAGRMLNTEAFF. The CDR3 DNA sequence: TGTGCCGGAAGGATGCTTAACACTGAAGCTTTCTTT.

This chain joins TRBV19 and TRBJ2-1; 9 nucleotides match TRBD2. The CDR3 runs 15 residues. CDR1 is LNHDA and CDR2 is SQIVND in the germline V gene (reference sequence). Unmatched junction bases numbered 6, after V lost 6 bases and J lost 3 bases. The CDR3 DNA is TGTGCCAGTAGAGGAAGGCGGGAGGGCTACAATGAGCAGTTCTTC. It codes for CASRGRREGYNEQFF.

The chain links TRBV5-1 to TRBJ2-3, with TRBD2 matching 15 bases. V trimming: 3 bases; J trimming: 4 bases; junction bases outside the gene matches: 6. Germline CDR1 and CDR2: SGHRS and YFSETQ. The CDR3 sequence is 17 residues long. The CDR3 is CASSSGLAGGSADTQYF. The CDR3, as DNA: TGCGCCAGCAGCTCTGGACTAGCGGGGGGGTCAGCAGATACGCAGTATTTT.

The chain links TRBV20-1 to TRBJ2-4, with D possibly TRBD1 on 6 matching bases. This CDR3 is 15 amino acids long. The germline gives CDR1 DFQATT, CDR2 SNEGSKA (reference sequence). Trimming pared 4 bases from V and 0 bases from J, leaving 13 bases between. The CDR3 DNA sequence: TGCAGTGCTATTAGACAGGTTCTAGCCAAAAACATTCAGTACTTC. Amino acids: CSAIRQVLAKNIQYF.

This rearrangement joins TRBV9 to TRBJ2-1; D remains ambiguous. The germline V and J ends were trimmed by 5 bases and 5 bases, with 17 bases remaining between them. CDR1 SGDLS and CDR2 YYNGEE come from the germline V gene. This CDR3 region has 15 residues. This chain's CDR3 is CASSPAGEWNNEQFF. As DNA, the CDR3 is TGTGCCAGCAGTCCCGCTGGCGAATGGAACAATGAGCAGTTCTTC.

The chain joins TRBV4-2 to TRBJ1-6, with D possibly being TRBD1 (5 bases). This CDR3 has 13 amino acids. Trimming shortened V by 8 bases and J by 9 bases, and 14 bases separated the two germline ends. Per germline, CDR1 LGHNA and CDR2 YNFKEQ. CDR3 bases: TGTGCCAGCCGGGGCATCGGGCGTTCACCCCTCCACTTT. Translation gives CASRGIGRSPLHF.

The CDR3 region has the DNA TGCGCCAGCAGCTGGACTAGCGGGTCCTCCTACGAGCAGTACTTC. Its protein is CASSWTSGSSYEQYF. The J gene is TRBJ2-7, the V gene TRBV5-1; TRBD2 matches at 11 bases. This CDR3 comprises 15 residues. Unmatched junction bases numbered 2, after V lost 3 bases and J lost 0 bases. CDR1 is SGHRS, CDR2 YFSETQ, per germline.

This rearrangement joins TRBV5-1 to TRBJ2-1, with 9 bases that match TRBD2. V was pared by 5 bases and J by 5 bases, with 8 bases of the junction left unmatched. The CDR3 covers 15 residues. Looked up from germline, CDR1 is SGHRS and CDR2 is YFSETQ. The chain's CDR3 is CASRRLAGAHNEQFF. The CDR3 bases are TGCGCCAGCAGGCGGTTAGCGGGAGCCCACAATGAGCAGTTCTTC. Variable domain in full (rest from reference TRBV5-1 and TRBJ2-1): KAGVTQTPRYLIKTRGQQVTLSCSPISGHRSVSWYQQTPGQGLQFLFEYFSETQRNKGNFPGRFSGRQFSNSRSEMNVSTLELGDSALYLCASRRLAGAHNEQFFGPGTRLTVL.

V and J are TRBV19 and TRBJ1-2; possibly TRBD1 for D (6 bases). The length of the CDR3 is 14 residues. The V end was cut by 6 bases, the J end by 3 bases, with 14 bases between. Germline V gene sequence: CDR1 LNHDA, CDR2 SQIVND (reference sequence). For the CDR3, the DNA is TGTGCCAGTAGGACTCAGGGGTCCGACTATGGCTACACCTTC. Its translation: CASRTQGSDYGYTF.

This CDR3 reads CASTTNGGGYTF. Written as DNA, the CDR3 is TGTGCCAGCACCACAAATGGGGGGGGCTACACCTTC. The rearrangement joins TRBV12-3 or TRBV12-4 to TRBJ1-2; a weak D match, TRBD1 (5 bases). The CDR3 is made up of 12 amino acids. V shed 7 bases and J shed 8 bases, with 14 bases lying between them.

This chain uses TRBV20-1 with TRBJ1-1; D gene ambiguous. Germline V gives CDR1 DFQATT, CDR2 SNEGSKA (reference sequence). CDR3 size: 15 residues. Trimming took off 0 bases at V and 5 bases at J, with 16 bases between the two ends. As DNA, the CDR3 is TGCAGTGCTAGAGATCATAACACGGTAAAGACTGAAGCTTTCTTT. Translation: CSARDHNTVKTEAFF.

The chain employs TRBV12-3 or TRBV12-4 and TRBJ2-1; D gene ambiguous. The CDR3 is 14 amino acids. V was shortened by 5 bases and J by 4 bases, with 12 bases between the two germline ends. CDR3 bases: TGTGCCAGCAGTCTCCATTTGTTATACAATGAGCAGTTCTTC. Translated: CASSLHLLYNEQFF.

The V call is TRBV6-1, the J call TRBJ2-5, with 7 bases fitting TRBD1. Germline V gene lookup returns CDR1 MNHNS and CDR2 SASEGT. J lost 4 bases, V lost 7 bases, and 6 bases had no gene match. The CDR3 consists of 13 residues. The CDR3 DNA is TGTGCCAGCACCCTGACAGGGCGAGAGACCCAGTACTTC. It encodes CASTLTGRETQYF.

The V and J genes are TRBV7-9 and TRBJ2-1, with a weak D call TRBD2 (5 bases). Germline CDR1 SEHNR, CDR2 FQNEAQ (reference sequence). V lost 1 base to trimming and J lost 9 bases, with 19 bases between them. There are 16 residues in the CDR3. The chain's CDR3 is CASSLETGRLPSEQFF. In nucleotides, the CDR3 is TGTGCCAGCAGCTTAGAAACGGGGAGACTTCCAAGTGAGCAGTTCTTC.

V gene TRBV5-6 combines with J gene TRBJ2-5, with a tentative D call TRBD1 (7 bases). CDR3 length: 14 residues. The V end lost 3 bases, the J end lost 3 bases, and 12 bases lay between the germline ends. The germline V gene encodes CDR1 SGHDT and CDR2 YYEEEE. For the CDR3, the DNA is TGTGCCAGCAGCTCAGGGGGGCTGAAAGAGACCCAGTACTTC. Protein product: CASSSGGLKETQYF.

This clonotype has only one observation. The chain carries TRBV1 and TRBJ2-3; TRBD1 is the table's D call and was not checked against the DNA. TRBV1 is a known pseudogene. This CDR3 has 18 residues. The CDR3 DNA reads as TGCACCAGCAGCCAGGAAGAGGCGTTTGACAGTAGCACAGATACGCAGTATTTT. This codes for CTSSQEEAFDSSTDTQYF.

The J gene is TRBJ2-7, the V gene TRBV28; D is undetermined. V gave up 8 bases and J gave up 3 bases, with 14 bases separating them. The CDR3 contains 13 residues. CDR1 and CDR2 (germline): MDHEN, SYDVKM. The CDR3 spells CASRRRLVYEQYF. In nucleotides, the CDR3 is TGTGCCAGCCGTCGCAGGCTTGTCTACGAGCAGTACTTC.

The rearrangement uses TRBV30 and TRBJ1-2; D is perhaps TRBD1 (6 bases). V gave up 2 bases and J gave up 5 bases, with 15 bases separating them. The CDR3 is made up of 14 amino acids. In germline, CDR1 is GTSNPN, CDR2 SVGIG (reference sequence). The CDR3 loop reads CAWSRGGPLYGYTF. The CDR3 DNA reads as TGTGCCTGGAGTCGCGGGGGGCCTCTTTATGGCTACACCTTC.

CDR3 protein: CASSTQRQEEGTDTQYF. In nucleotides, the CDR3 is TGTGCCAGCAGTACGCAGAGACAGGAGGAGGGCACAGATACGCAGTATTTT. The chain carries TRBV12-3 or TRBV12-4 and TRBJ2-3; tentatively, D is TRBD1 (6 bases). V gave up 5 bases and J gave up 1 base, with 19 bases separating them. This CDR3 is 17 amino acids long.

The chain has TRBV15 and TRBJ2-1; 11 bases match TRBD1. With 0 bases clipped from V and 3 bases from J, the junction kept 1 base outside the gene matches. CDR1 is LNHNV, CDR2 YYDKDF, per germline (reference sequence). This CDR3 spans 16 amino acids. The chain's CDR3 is CATSRDGTGGYNEQFF. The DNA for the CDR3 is TGTGCCACCAGCAGAGATGGGACAGGGGGCTACAATGAGCAGTTCTTC.

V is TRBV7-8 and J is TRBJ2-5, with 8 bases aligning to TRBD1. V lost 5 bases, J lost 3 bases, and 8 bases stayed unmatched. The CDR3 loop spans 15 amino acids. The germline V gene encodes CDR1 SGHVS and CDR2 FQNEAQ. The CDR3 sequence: CASSRPGQDEETQYF. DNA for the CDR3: TGTGCCAGCAGCCGCCCGGGACAGGATGAAGAGACCCAGTACTTC.

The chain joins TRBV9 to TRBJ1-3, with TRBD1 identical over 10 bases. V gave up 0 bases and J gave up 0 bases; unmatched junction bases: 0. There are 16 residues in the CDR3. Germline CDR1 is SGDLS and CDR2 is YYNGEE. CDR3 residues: CASSVGTGGSGNTIYF. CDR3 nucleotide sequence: TGTGCCAGCAGCGTAGGGACAGGGGGCTCTGGAAACACCATATATTTT.